The next 32 T cell receptor beta chains were all read from a single sample in a study of cytomegalovirus exposure and HLA in healthy donors. 13 Jbeta primers and 60 Vbeta primers were used for the PCR. Profiling relied on immunoSEQ multiplex PCR, and the TCRdb table lists in-frame clones only, not all of them. The table shows about 97,000 clones, with 55% to 80% occurring only once. What was sequenced was PBMCs. The receptors stem from a human donor in good health.

The chain has TRBV5-1 and TRBJ1-4; TRBD1 is a possible D gene (6 bases). The germline gives CDR1 SGHRS, CDR2 YFSETQ. V lost 3 bases and J 10 bases, leaving 19 bases between the germline ends. There are 15 residues in the CDR3. Here the CDR3 DNA reads TGCGCCAGCAGCTCCGGACAGACCGTGAAGGGAAAACTGTTTTTT. As protein: CASSSGQTVKGKLFF.

V and J are TRBV4-2 and TRBJ2-7, with 9 bases identical to TRBD1. Trimming removed 2 bases from V and 2 bases from J; junction bases left unmatched: 4. The germline CDR1 and CDR2 sequences are LGHNA and YNFKEQ. There are 15 residues in the CDR3. This chain's CDR3 is CASSQRQGGTYEQYF. In nucleotides, the CDR3 is TGTGCCAGCAGCCAAAGACAGGGGGGGACCTACGAGCAGTACTTC.

The chain uses TRBV9 and TRBJ1-2; D gene unclear. Germline CDR1 is SGDLS and CDR2 is YYNGEE. The CDR3 sequence is 17 residues long. V lost 0 bases to trimming and J lost 8 bases, with 23 bases between them. The CDR3 DNA is TGTGCCAGCAGCGTAGAGGTATTTGGAGCTATTACGGGGGGCTACACCTTC. As protein: CASSVEVFGAITGGYTF.

The chain carries TRBV14 and TRBJ2-1; D might be TRBD2 (5 bases). V was pared by 4 bases and J by 5 bases, with 9 bases between. CDR1 SGHDN and CDR2 FVKESK come from the germline V gene. The CDR3 runs to 13 residues. The CDR3 loop reads CASSPRGNNEQFF. DNA of the CDR3: TGTGCCAGCAGCCCCCGGGGTAACAATGAGCAGTTCTTC.

V gene TRBV2 combines with J gene TRBJ2-1, with 10 bases identical to TRBD2. V lost 7 bases and J lost 5; bases outside the gene matches: 5. From germline, CDR1 is SNHLY and CDR2 FYNNEI. The CDR3 loop spans 14 amino acids. The CDR3 here is CASNPLAGDNEQFF. CDR3 DNA: TGTGCCAGCAACCCCCTAGCGGGAGACAATGAGCAGTTCTTC.

This clone appeared once. This chain joins TRBV28 and TRBJ1-4; D possibly corresponds to TRBD1 (6 bases). Germline CDR1 reads MDHEN; CDR2 reads SYDVKM. V was shortened by 10 bases and J by 5 bases, with 14 bases between the two germline ends. The CDR3 covers 13 residues. The CDR3 DNA reads TGTGCCACCTGGACAGCCCTCAATGAAAAACTGTTTTTT. It encodes CATWTALNEKLFF.

The chain has TRBV19 and TRBJ2-1; TRBD2 matches at 8 bases. Trimming removed 5 bases from V and 4 bases from J; junction bases left unmatched: 7. CDR1 and CDR2 (germline): LNHDA, SQIVND (reference sequence). This CDR3 contains 15 residues. The CDR3 spells CASSEGTRQYNEQFF. For the CDR3, the DNA is TGTGCCAGTAGTGAAGGGACTAGACAGTACAATGAGCAGTTCTTC.

This chain connects TRBV4-1 to TRBJ2-5, with unresolved D. Germline lookup yields CDR1 MGHRA and CDR2 YSYEKL. V dropped 1 base and J dropped 5 bases, with 5 bases sitting between them. This CDR3 has 12 amino acids. CDR3: CASSQGAETQYF. The CDR3 DNA reads TGCGCCAGCAGCCAAGGGGCGGAGACCCAGTACTTC.

The chain links TRBV7-9 to TRBJ2-5; TRBD2 matches at 12 bases. V shed 3 bases, J shed 5 bases, and the junction held 13 bases outside the gene matches. The CDR3 covers 18 residues. CDR1 and CDR2 from the germline V gene are SEHNR and FQNEAQ (reference sequence). The DNA of the CDR3 is TGTGCCAGCAGCTTCCTCCCGGCTAGCGGGAGGGCCGGGGAGACCCAGTACTTC. It translates to CASSFLPASGRAGETQYF.

The V call is TRBV29-1, the J call TRBJ2-1; D may be TRBD1 (6 bases). V dropped 2 bases and J dropped 4 bases, with 18 bases sitting between them. Germline V gives CDR1 SQVTM, CDR2 ANQGSEA. This CDR3 has 16 amino acids. CDR3 nucleotides: TGCAGCGTTGAATCTCCGCGCACAGGGTTATACAATGAGCAGTTCTTC. It codes for CSVESPRTGLYNEQFF.

This clone has more than one count but fewer than ten. The chain has TRBV7-2 and TRBJ1-1; TRBD1 matches 8 bases. Germline V gene lookup returns CDR1 SGHTA and CDR2 FQGNSA. With 7 bases clipped from V and 5 bases from J, the junction kept 9 bases outside the gene matches. This CDR3 spans 14 amino acids. The CDR3 is CASIDRGLGTEAFF. In nucleotides, the CDR3 is TGTGCCAGCATCGACAGGGGCTTGGGTACTGAAGCTTTCTTT.

The rearrangement uses TRBV5-4 and TRBJ2-1, with 10 bases aligning to TRBD1. Germline V gives CDR1 SGHNT, CDR2 YYREEE (reference sequence). The trim removed 3 bases at V and 6 bases at J, leaving 0 bases unmatched. This CDR3 has 13 amino acids. The CDR3: CASSWTGGNEQFF. DNA of the CDR3: TGTGCCAGCAGCTGGACAGGGGGCAATGAGCAGTTCTTC.

The V call is TRBV29-1, the J call TRBJ2-1, with 7 positions matching TRBD1. CDR3 length equals 16 residues. After removal of 3 bases from V and 2 bases from J, the junction contained 10 bases not matched to a gene. CDR1 and CDR2 (germline): SQVTM, ANQGSEA. Here the CDR3 reads CSVDKSGQATYNEQFF. The DNA of the CDR3 is TGCAGCGTTGATAAGTCCGGACAGGCGACCTACAATGAGCAGTTCTTC.

The rearrangement links TRBV7-9 to TRBJ1-5; D call uncertain. CDR1 is SEHNR and CDR2 is FQNEAQ in the germline V gene (reference sequence). The V and J ends lost 4 bases and 8 bases respectively, with 9 bases between them. The CDR3 is 12 residues long. CDR3 residues: CASSSPTKPQHF. CDR3 DNA sequence: TGTGCCAGCAGCTCCCCCACTAAGCCCCAGCATTTT.

This chain links TRBV4-1 with TRBJ1-1; D unresolved. The CDR3 consists of 16 residues. Trimming left V 4 bases short and J 0 bases short, with 15 bases between. The germline V gene encodes CDR1 MGHRA and CDR2 YSYEKL. The CDR3 bases are TGCGCCAGCAGCCCCCAATGGGCAGGAATGAACACTGAAGCTTTCTTT. It specifies CASSPQWAGMNTEAFF.

The table lists this clone with a few counts. This sequence joins TRBV5-6 and TRBJ2-5; 9 nucleotides agree with TRBD2. Germline CDR1 reads SGHDT; CDR2 reads YYEEEE. The CDR3 covers 13 residues. J gave up 7 bases and V 4 bases, and 5 bases lay outside the gene matches. The chain's CDR3 is CASSGGLARTQYF. In nucleotides, the CDR3 is TGTGCCAGCAGCGGCGGACTAGCGCGGACCCAGTACTTC. Based on the CDR3 plus reference TRBV5-6 and TRBJ2-5, the full variable domain is DAGVTQSPTHLIKTRGQQVTLRCSPKSGHDTVSWYQQALGQGPQFIFQYYEEEERQRGNFPDRFSGHQFPNYSSELNVNALLLGDSALYLCASSGGLARTQYFGPGTRLLVL.

The chain combines TRBV4-2 with TRBJ2-1; D perhaps matches TRBD2 (6 bases). Germline CDR1 is LGHNA and CDR2 is YNFKEQ. The CDR3 spans 16 residues. The V and J ends lost 4 bases and 6 bases respectively, with 19 bases between them. The CDR3 here is CASSPTGLRVSNEQFF. The CDR3 DNA reads TGTGCCAGCAGCCCAACGGGACTTCGGGTGTCCAATGAGCAGTTCTTC.

Here the CDR3 reads CASSLVASSNEQFF. DNA for the CDR3: TGTGCCAGCAGCTTAGTAGCTAGTAGCAATGAGCAGTTCTTC. The chain joins TRBV11-2 to TRBJ2-1, with no clear D. CDR3 length equals 14 residues. V was clipped by 1 base and J by 6 bases, with 10 bases between them. Per germline, CDR1 SGHAT and CDR2 FQNNGV.

The sample holds a few counts of this clone. The chain employs TRBV27 and TRBJ1-2, with TRBD1 identical over 8 bases. CDR1 and CDR2 (germline): MNHEY, SMNVEV (reference sequence). The CDR3 spans 16 residues. Trimming took 0 bases from V and 4 from J; bases not matched to a gene: 7. CDR3 DNA: TGTGCCAGCAGTTTATCCCTGACAGGGGCGGGCTATGGCTACACCTTC. This sequence encodes CASSLSLTGAGYGYTF.

J is TRBJ1-1 and V is TRBV27; D is possibly TRBD1 (6 bases). This CDR3 is built from 13 residues. V was cut by 3 bases and J by 5 bases, with 10 bases left in between. Germline CDR1 MNHEY, CDR2 SMNVEV (reference sequence). The CDR3 DNA reads TGTGCCAGCAGTTTGGGGGCGCGGACTGAAGCTTTCTTT. As protein: CASSLGARTEAFF.

This clone appeared a single time. This sequence joins TRBV4-1 and TRBJ2-5; tentatively, D is TRBD2 (6 bases). The germline gives CDR1 MGHRA, CDR2 YSYEKL. Trimming stripped 5 bases from V and 0 bases from J, with 19 bases between. This CDR3 is built from 17 residues. CDR3 in amino acids: CASSSEGLQTYQETQYF. The CDR3 nucleotides are TGCGCCAGCAGCAGCGAGGGACTTCAAACCTACCAAGAGACCCAGTACTTC.

This chain links TRBV2 with TRBJ2-1; 7 bases are a match to TRBD1. The germline CDR1 and CDR2 sequences are SNHLY and FYNNEI. This CDR3 has 14 amino acids. The J segment lost 10 bases and the V segment lost 3 bases, leaving 9 bases of the junction unmatched. Written as DNA, the CDR3 is TGTGCCAGCAGTGACCCCGGGACAGTAGTCGAGCAGTTCTTC. Amino acids: CASSDPGTVVEQFF.

The V and J genes are TRBV29-1 and TRBJ2-5; D might be TRBD2 (6 bases). The V end was cut by 4 bases, the J end by 5 bases, with 17 bases between. Per the germline V gene, CDR1 is SQVTM and CDR2 is ANQGSEA. This CDR3 spans 14 amino acids. The CDR3 DNA is TGCAGCGTTGGGGGTCTCGGGGGTGGGGAGACCCAGTACTTC. This encodes CSVGGLGGGETQYF.

The genes are TRBV7-2 and TRBJ1-2; TRBD1 matches 7 bases. The V gene end was trimmed by 5 bases and the J gene end by 4 bases; junction bases not matched to a gene: 7. The CDR3 runs 14 residues. The germline V gene has CDR1 SGHTA and CDR2 FQGNSA. The CDR3 region is CASSPTGQSYGYTF. Written as DNA, the CDR3 is TGTGCCAGCAGCCCGACAGGGCAAAGCTATGGCTACACCTTC.

This clone has a handful of counts. V is TRBV29-1 and J is TRBJ1-2; 9 bases are a match to TRBD1. The CDR3 covers 12 residues. CDR1 SQVTM and CDR2 ANQGSEA come from the germline V gene. V lost 5 bases and J lost 6; bases outside the gene matches: 4. CDR3 in DNA: TGCAGCGTTACAGGGGGCCCTAATGGCTACACCTTC. This sequence encodes CSVTGGPNGYTF.

CDR3 amino acids: CASTGLVGQETQYF. CDR3 sequence (DNA): TGTGCCAGCACCGGACTAGTGGGACAAGAGACCCAGTACTTC. The rearrangement links TRBV28 to TRBJ2-5; 7 bases map to TRBD2. CDR3 length equals 14 residues. Unmatched junction bases numbered 7, after V lost 7 bases and J lost 2 bases. The germline CDR1 and CDR2 sequences are MDHEN and SYDVKM.

J is TRBJ2-2 and V is TRBV5-1, with 8 bases matching TRBD2. After removal of 2 bases from V and 6 bases from J, the junction contained 6 bases not matched to a gene. The CDR3 has 15 amino acids. CDR1 and CDR2 (germline): SGHRS, YFSETQ. CDR3 amino acids: CASSFSGSGAGELFF. CDR3 DNA sequence: TGCGCCAGCAGCTTCAGCGGGAGTGGGGCCGGGGAGCTGTTTTTT.

There are a few counts of this clone. This sequence joins TRBV4-2 and TRBJ2-7; 10 nucleotides align to TRBD2. Unmatched junction bases numbered 5, after V lost 0 bases and J lost 6 bases. The germline V gene has CDR1 LGHNA and CDR2 YNFKEQ. The CDR3 runs to 15 residues. CDR3 sequence: CASSQDAGTSVEQYF. For the CDR3, the DNA is TGTGCCAGCAGCCAAGACGCCGGGACTAGCGTCGAGCAGTACTTC.

V usage is TRBV7-3 and J usage is TRBJ1-2; no clear D. Deletions cut 0 bases from V and 2 bases from J, with 4 bases between. The germline V gene has CDR1 SGHTA and CDR2 FQGTGA. The length of the CDR3 is 13 residues. CDR3: CASSLTRNYGYTF. The CDR3 DNA is TGTGCCAGCAGCTTAACGAGAAACTATGGCTACACCTTC.

In its sample, this clone was seen once. The chain uses TRBV6-1 and TRBJ2-7; tentatively, D is TRBD2 (5 bases). Looked up from germline, CDR1 is MNHNS and CDR2 is SASEGT. Trimming shortened V by 2 bases and J by 5 bases, and 10 bases separated the two germline ends. The CDR3 has 13 residues. The CDR3 sequence: CASSERTFDEQYF. In DNA form, the CDR3 reads TGTGCCAGCAGTGAAAGGACTTTTGACGAGCAGTACTTC.

The chain combines TRBV7-9 with TRBJ2-7; no definite D call. Germline CDR1 SEHNR, CDR2 FQNEAQ (reference sequence). This CDR3 region has 15 residues. V gave up 1 base and J gave up 7 bases, with 17 bases separating them. The CDR3 protein is CASSLEVAVRGEQYF. As DNA, the CDR3 is TGTGCCAGCAGCTTAGAGGTAGCTGTTCGTGGGGAGCAGTACTTC.

The chain links TRBV7-2 to TRBJ2-1; D is ambiguous. CDR1 is SGHTA and CDR2 is FQGNSA in the germline V gene. The CDR3 spans 12 residues. V lost 3 bases, J lost 7 bases, and 7 bases lay in between. The CDR3 sequence: CASSFSRNEQFF. The CDR3 DNA follows: TGTGCCAGCAGCTTTTCTAGAAATGAGCAGTTCTTC.